Listed here is a single T cell receptor beta chain. Its specificity is not known. The TCR beta cDNA libraries contained unique molecular identifiers. TCRdb analysed the PCR reads with MiXCR anew, one entry per CDR3 protein. The sample includes hundreds of thousands of distinct CDR3 sequences, 25% to 30% of them seen just once. This CDR3 region has 15 residues. The germline V and J ends were trimmed by 6 bases and 4 bases, with 19 bases remaining between them. Germline CDR1 and CDR2: DFQATT and SNEGSKA (reference sequence). The sample originates from a study of post-analysis software for immune sequencing data. Study-wide background: The patients showed relapsing-remitting, secondary progressive and progressive-relapsing multiple sclerosis courses.

Study findings and constraints: People with multiple sclerosis had a significantly lower normalized Chao1 diversity than controls did. Controls showed lower frequencies than patients for a few TRBV segments, and TRBV5-6, TRBV5-1 and TRBV20-1 were among these. By F measure, samples from a shared preparation batch strongly co-clustered.

The source material was blood. The rearrangement links TRBV20-1 to TRBJ2-1, with D possibly TRBD2 on 7 matching bases. The TCR was taken from a girl aged 10 to 17 with multiple sclerosis. The CDR3 loop is CSAPSGGGGYNEQFF. Here the CDR3 DNA reads TGCAGTGCCCCTAGCGGAGGGGGGGGGTACAATGAGCAGTTCTTC.